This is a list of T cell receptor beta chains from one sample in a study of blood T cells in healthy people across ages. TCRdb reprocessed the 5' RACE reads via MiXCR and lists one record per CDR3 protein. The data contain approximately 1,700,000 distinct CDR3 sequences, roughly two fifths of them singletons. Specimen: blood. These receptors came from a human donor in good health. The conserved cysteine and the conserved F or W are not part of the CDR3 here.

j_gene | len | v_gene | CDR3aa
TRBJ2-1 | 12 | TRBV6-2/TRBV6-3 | ASSPITDYNEQF
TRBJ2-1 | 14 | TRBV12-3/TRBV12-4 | ASSLVRGVTYNEQF
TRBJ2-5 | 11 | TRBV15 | ATSRVEKKTQY
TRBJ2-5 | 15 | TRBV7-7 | ASSLEAAGTSGETQY
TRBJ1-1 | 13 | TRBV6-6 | ASVRRFGANTEAF
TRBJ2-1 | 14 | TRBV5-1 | ATTTNSGAPYNEQF
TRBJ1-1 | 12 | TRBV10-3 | AISEGQGNTEAF
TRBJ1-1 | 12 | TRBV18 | ASSVSGDVAEAF
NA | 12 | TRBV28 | ASSPHIAYYEQY
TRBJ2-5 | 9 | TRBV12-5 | ASGFTGEQY
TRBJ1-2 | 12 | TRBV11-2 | ASSSHQGPYGYT
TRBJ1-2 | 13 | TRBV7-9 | ASSPGQGIHYGYT
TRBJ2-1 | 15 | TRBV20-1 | SARGLLAGGVYNEQF
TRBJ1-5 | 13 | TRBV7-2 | ASSPTRRGNQPQH
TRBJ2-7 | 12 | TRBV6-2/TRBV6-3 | ASNGQTSSYEQY
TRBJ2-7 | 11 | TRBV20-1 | SGLRLARYGQY
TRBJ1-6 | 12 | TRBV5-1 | ASSLASSNSPLH
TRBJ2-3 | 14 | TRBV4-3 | ASSQEATPSTDTQY
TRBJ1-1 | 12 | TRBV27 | ASSFGEPHTEAF
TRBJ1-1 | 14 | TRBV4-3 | ASSQDFGEGNTEAF
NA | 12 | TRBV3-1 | ASSQENRADEQY
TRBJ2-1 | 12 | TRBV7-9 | ASSLIRGRNEQF
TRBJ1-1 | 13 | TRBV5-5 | ASSGSRAEGTEAF
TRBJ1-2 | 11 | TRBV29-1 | SVYDGTTYGYT
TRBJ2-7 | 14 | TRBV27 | ASSPITSGGSYEQY
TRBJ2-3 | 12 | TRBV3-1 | ASSPLDQTDTQY
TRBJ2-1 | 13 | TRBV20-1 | SARTYYKRDNEQF
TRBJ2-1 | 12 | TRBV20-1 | SAPRGSSYNEQF
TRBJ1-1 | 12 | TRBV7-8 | ASSLPRGGTEAF
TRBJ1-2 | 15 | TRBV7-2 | ASSLARGQDFGYGYT
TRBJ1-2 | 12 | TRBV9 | AGRRDPEGIGYT
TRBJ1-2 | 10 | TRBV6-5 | ASTLTGCGYT
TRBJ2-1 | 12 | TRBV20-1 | SAGAGGPYNEQF
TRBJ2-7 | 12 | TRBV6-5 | ASSYPGQQGEQY
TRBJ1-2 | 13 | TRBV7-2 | ASSQRDTTLYGYT
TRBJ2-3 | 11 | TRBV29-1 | SVESMGVDTQY
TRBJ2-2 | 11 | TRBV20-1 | SAHGPNTGELF
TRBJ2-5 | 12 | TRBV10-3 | AISESRDSETQY
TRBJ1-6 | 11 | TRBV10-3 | ATRLSYNSPPH
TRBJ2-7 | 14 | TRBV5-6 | ASNLIPGQGDPEQY
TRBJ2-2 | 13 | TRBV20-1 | SARDRGGNEGELF
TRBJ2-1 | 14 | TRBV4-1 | ASGRSGGGSYNEQF
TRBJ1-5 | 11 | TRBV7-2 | ASSNPRQGPQH